This TCR beta chain was sequenced for a study of blood T cell repertoires in COVID-19. Across the study: Nucleic acid was either cDNA or gDNA, and it came from T cells, B-cell-depleted T cells, or PBMCs.

Libraries were prepared by immunoSEQ multiplex PCR; TCRdb keeps only in-frame clonotypes and omits some of them. The table records about 60,000 clones, 88% of them present only once. Germline V gives CDR1 MNHEY, CDR2 SMNVEV (reference sequence). Trimming stripped 4 bases from V and 1 base from J, with 15 bases between. The CDR3 extends over 16 amino acids. Sequenced material: peripheral blood. This receptor was taken from a human donor in a cohort sampled during active COVID-19. The chain joins TRBV27 to TRBJ2-3; D is undetermined. The CDR3, as DNA: TGTGCCAGCAGTTGGGCAACAGAGAAGGGCACAGATACGCAGTATTTT. This codes for CASSWATEKGTDTQYF.